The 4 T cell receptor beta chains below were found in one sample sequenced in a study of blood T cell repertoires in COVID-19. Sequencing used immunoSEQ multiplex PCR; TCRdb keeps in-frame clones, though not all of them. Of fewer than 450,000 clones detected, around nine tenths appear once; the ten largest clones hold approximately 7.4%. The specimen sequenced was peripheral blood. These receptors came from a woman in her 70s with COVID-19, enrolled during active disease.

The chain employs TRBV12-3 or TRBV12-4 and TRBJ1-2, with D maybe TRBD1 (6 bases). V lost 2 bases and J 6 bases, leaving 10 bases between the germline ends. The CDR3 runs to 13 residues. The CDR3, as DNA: TGTGCCAGCAGTTTAAGACAGGTCAATGGCTACACCTTC. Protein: CASSLRQVNGYTF.

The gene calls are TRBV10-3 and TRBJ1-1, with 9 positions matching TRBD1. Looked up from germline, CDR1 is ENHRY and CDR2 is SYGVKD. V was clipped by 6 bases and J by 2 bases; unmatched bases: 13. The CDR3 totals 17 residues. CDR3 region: CAIRRLPDRGRNTEAFF. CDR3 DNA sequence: TGTGCCATCAGAAGACTTCCGGACAGGGGTCGTAACACTGAAGCTTTCTTT.

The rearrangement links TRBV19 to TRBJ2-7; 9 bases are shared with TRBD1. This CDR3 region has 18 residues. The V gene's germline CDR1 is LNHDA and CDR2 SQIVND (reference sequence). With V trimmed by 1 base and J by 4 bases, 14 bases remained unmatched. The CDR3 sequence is CASSIGLEEDRGRYEQYF. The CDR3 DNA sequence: TGTGCCAGTAGTATAGGCCTGGAGGAGGACAGGGGCCGGTACGAGCAGTACTTC.

CDR3 bases: TGCGCCAGCAGCCCCCAGACAGTTAGCTCCTACGAGCAGTACTTC. This sequence encodes CASSPQTVSSYEQYF. The chain has TRBV4-3 and TRBJ2-7; a possible D gene is TRBD1 (5 bases). Germline CDR1 LGHNA, CDR2 YSLEER. The CDR3 is made up of 15 amino acids. V was pared by 4 bases and J by 0 bases, with 13 bases between.